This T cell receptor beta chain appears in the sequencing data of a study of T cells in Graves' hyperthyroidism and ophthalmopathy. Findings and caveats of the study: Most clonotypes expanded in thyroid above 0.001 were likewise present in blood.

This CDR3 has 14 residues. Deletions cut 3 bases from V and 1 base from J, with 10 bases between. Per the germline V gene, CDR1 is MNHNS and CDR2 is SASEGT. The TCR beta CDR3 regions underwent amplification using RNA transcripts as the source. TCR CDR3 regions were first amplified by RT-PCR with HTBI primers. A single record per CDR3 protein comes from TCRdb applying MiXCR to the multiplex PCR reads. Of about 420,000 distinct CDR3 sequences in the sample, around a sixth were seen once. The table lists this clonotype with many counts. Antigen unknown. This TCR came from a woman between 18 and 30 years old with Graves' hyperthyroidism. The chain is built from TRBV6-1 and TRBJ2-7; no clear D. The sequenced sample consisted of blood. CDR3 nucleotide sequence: TGTGCCAGCAGTGATGTTCGAAGATCCTACGAGCAGTACTTC. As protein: CASSDVRRSYEQYF.